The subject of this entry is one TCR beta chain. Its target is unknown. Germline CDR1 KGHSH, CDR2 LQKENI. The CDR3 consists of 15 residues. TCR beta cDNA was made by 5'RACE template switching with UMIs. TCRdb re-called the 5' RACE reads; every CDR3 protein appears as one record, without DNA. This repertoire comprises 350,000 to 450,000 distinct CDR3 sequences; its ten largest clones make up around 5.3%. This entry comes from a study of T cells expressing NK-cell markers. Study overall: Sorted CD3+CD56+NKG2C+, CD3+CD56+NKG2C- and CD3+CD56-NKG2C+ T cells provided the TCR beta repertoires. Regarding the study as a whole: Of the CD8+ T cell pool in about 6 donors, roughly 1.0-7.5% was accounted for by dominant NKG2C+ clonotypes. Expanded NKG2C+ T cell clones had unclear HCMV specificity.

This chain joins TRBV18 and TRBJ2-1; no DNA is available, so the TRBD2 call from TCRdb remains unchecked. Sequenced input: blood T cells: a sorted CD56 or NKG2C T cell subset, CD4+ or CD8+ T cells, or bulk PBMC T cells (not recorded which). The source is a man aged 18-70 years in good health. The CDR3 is CASFPGGPSLNEQFF.